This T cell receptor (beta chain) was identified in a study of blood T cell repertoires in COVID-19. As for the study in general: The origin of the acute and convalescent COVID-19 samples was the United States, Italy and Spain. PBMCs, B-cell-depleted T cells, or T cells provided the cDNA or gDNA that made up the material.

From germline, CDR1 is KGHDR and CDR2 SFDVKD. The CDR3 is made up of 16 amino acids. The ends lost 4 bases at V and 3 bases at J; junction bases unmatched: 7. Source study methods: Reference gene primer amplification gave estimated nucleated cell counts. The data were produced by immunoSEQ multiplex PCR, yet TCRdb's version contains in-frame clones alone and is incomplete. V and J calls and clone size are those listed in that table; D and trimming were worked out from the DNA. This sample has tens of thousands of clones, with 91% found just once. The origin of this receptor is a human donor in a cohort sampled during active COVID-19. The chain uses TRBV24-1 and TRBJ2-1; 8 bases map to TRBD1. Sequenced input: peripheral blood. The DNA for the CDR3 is TGTGCCACCAGTGACCTGGACAGGGACCTCTACAATGAGCAGTTCTTC. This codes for CATSDLDRDLYNEQFF.